This entry concerns a single T cell receptor (beta chain). Its target is not known. This sample was taken from a study of blood T cells in healthy people across ages. Trimming cost V 3 bases and J 5 bases; bases outside gene matches: 6. The CDR3 has 15 residues. Germline V gives CDR1 SGHRS, CDR2 YFSETQ. PCR was performed a second time for about 7 to 12 cycles using a sample-barcoded 5' primer and a J-beta primer mix. Carrying 12 random nucleotides, a template-switch adaptor labeled each individual cDNA molecule. A single record per CDR3 protein comes from TCRdb applying MiXCR to the 5' RACE reads. The sample has 750,000 to 950,000 distinct CDR3 sequences; roughly 24% are singletons. General study points: Both naive CD4+ cell counts and diversity were greater in long-lived donors than in aged donors.

These records were also assigned to another study, of T cells of mothers and their children. From that study: A few mothers and their six children, all healthy Caucasians, donated.

Sequenced material: blood. This chain joins TRBV5-1 and TRBJ1-2; TRBD1 aligns across 11 bases. The sequence derives from a boy aged 5-17 years in good health. The CDR3 DNA reads TGCGCCAGCAGCTCGGCCGGGACAGGGGGATATGGCTACACCTTC. Translating gives CASSSAGTGGYGYTF.